This is a list of T cell receptor beta chains from one sample in a study of T cell responses to AZD1222 COVID-19 vaccine. The data were produced by immunoSEQ multiplex PCR, yet TCRdb's version contains in-frame clones alone and is incomplete. The sample yields 100,000 to 150,000 clones, about 89% seen once. The source material was peripheral blood, sampled on day 0 of AZD1222 vaccination. Receptor source: an adult in good health. CDR3s include the opening cysteine and the closing phenylalanine or tryptophan. A D gene is named only where the DNA matches it firmly. The listing skips clone size in some rows; elsewhere it reads once, few, many or a size class.

j_call d_call clone_size v_call cdr3_nt cdr3_aa
TRBJ1-2 - once TRBV30 TGTGCCTGGAGTGTGATGGCCAACTATGGCTACACCTTC CAWSVMANYGYTF
TRBJ1-5 - many TRBV9 TGTGCCAGCAGCGTAGGGACGGGACAGCCCCAGCATTTT CASSVGTGQPQHF
TRBJ1-1 - - TRBV29-1 TGCAGCGTTTCTTGGTTAAGAACTGAAGCTTTCTTT CSVSWLRTEAFF
TRBJ1-1 - - TRBV6-5 TGTGCCAGCAGGCTCCGGGCCCTGAACACTGAAGCTTTCTTT CASRLRALNTEAFF
TRBJ2-7 TRBD2 - TRBV2 TGTGCCAGGGGAGGGACTAGCGCAACCTACGAGCAGTACTTC CARGGTSATYEQYF
TRBJ2-7 TRBD1 once TRBV5-1 TGCGCCAGCAGCTCACAGGGGGCACCATCGTACGAGCAGTACTTC CASSSQGAPSYEQYF
TRBJ2-3 - - TRBV6-1 TGTGCCAGCAGTGTAGATAACAGGATTGGCACAGATACGCAGTATTTT CASSVDNRIGTDTQYF
TRBJ1-5 - - TRBV5-1 TGCGCCAGCAGCTCGGAGGGGGATCGGCCCCAGCATTTT CASSSEGDRPQHF
TRBJ2-2 TRBD2 once TRBV14 TGTGCCAGCAGCCCCGGGACTAGCGGGGCCGTCGCGAACACCGGGGAGCTGTTTTTT CASSPGTSGAVANTGELFF
TRBJ1-1 - - TRBV2 TGTGCCAGCAGGAAGGACGACCTGAACACTGAAGCTTTCTTT CASRKDDLNTEAFF
TRBJ1-3 - - TRBV20-1 TGCAGTGCTAGTAAGCAGGGCCCAAATACCATATATTTT CSASKQGPNTIYF
TRBJ2-2 - - TRBV30 TGTGCCTGGAGTCGTTGGCTCAGAAGCGGAAAGAACACCGGGGAGCTGTTTTTT CAWSRWLRSGKNTGELFF
TRBJ2-7 - - TRBV28 TGTGCCAGCAGTTCCCCCGTTGGGTCCTACGAGCAGTACTTC CASSSPVGSYEQYF